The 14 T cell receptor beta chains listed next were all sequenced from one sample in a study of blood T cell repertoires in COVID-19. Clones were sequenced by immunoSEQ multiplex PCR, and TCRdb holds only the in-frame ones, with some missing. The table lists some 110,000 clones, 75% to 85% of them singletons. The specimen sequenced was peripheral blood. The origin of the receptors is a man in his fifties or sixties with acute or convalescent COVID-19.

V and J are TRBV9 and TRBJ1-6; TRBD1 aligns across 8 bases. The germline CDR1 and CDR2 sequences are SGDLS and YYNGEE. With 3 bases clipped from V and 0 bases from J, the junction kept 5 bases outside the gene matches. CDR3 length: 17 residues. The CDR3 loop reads CASSERTGHSYNSPLHF. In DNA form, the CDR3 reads TGTGCCAGCAGCGAGAGGACAGGGCACTCCTATAATTCACCCCTCCACTTT.

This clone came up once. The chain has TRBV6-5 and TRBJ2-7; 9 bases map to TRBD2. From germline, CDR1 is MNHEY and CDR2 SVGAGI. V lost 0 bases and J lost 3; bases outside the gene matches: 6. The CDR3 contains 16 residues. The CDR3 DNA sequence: TGTGCCAGCAGTTACTCATTTAGCGGGGGCGACTACGAGCAGTACTTC. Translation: CASSYSFSGGDYEQYF.

CDR3 in amino acids: CASSLLGQGEFGYF. In DNA form, the CDR3 reads TGTGCCAGCAGCCTACTGGGACAGGGGGAGTTTGGGTACTTC. The chain links TRBV5-6 to TRBJ2-4; 11 nucleotides agree with TRBD1. Germline CDR1 and CDR2: SGHDT and YYEEEE. The CDR3 totals 14 residues. The ends lost 4 bases at V and 15 bases at J; junction bases unmatched: 12.

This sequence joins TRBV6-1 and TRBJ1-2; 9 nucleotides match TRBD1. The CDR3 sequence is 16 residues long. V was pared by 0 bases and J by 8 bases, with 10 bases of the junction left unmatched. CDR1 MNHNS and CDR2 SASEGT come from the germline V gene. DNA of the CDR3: TGTGCCAGCAGTGAAGCCCCCACACTAACAGGGGGCGGCTACACCTTC. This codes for CASSEAPTLTGGGYTF.

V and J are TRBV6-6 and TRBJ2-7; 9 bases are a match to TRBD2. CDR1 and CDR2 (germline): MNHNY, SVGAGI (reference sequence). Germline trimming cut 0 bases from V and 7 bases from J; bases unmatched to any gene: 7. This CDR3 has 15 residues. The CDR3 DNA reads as TGTGCCAGCAGTTACTCGTCGGTAGCGGGAGATGAGCAGTACTTC. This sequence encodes CASSYSSVAGDEQYF.

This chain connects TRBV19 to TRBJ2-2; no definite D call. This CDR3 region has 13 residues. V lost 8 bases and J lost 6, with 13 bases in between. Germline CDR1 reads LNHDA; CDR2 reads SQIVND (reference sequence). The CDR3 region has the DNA TGTGCCAGTTATTATAGCACCCCCGGGGAGCTGTTTTTT. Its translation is CASYYSTPGELFF.

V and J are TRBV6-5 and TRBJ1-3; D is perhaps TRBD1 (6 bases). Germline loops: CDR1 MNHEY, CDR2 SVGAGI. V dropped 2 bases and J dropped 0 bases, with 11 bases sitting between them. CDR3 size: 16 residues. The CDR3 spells CASSYGQGYSGNTIYF. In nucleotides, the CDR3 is TGTGCCAGCAGTTACGGTCAGGGGTACTCTGGAAACACCATATATTTT.

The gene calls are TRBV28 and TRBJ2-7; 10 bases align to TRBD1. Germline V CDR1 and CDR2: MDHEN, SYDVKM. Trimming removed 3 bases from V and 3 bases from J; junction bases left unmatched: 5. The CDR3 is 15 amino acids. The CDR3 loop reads CASSFRTGGLYEQYF. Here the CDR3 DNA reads TGTGCCAGCAGTTTTAGGACAGGGGGTCTCTACGAGCAGTACTTC.

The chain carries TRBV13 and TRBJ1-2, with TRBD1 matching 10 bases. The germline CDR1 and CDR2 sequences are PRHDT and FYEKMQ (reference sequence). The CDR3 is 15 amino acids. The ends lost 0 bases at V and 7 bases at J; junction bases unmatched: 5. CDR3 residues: CASSLGDRGPVGYTF. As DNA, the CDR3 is TGTGCCAGCAGCTTAGGCGACAGGGGGCCGGTTGGCTACACCTTC.

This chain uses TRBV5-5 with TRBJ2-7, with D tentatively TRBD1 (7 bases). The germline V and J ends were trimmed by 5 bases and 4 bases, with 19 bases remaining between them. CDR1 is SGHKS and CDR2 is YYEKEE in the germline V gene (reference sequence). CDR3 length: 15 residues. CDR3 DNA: TGTGCCAGCAGTTTACTCAGGGGGGAAGGATACGAGCAGTACTTC. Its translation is CASSLLRGEGYEQYF.

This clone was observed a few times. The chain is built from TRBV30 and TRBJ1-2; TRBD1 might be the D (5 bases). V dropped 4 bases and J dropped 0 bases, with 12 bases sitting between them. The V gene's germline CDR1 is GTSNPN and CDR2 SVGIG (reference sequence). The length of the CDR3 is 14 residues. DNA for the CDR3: TGTGCCTGGACCACGGGGGGAGCTAACTATGGCTACACCTTC. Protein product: CAWTTGGANYGYTF.

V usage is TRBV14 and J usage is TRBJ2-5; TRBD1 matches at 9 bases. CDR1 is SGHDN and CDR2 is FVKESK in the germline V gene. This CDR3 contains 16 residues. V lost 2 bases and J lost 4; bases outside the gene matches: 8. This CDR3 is CASSQRQGQGRETQYF. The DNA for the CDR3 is TGTGCCAGCAGCCAAAGGCAGGGACAGGGAAGAGAGACCCAGTACTTC.

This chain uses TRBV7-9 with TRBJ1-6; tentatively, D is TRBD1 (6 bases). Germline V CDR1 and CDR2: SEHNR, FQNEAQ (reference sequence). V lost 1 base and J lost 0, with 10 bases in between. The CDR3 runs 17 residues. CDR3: CASSLGQGSSYNSPLHF. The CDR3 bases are TGTGCCAGCAGCTTAGGGCAGGGGAGCTCCTATAATTCACCCCTCCACTTT.

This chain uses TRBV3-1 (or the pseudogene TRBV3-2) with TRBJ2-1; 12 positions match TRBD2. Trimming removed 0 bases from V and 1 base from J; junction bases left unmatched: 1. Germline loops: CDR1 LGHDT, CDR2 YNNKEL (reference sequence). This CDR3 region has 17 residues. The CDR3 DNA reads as TGTGCCAGCAGCCAAGAGGGGACTAGCGGGTCCTACAATGAGCAGTTCTTC. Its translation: CASSQEGTSGSYNEQFF.